The subject of this entry is one TCR beta chain. Trimming took 6 bases from V and 5 from J, leaving 23 bases between them. Germline CDR1 reads SQVTM; CDR2 reads ANQGSEA. This CDR3 region has 15 residues. The data were obtained in a study of blood T cell repertoires in COVID-19. In the study overall: Samples came from the United States, Italy and Spain, spanning acute and convalescent COVID-19. Sample material is recorded as cDNA or gDNA derived from T cells, B-cell-depleted T cells, or PBMCs.

Per the study methods: Estimates of nucleated cell counts were drawn from the amplification of reference gene primers. Profiling relied on immunoSEQ multiplex PCR, and the TCRdb table lists in-frame clones only, not all of them. Clone size and the V and J calls come from that table; the DNA yielded D and trimming. The repertoire holds 200,000 to 250,000 clones, with 84% as singletons. The source is a woman aged 55-69 years who had recovered from COVID-19. Sequencing was done on a sample of peripheral blood. The chain uses TRBV29-1 and TRBJ2-7; D perhaps matches TRBD2 (6 bases). The CDR3 loop is CSVVGGEVKGDEQYF. The DNA of the CDR3 is TGCAGCGTCGTCGGAGGGGAGGTAAAAGGTGACGAGCAGTACTTC.